The rows below give T cell receptor beta chains drawn from one sample of a study of CD8 T cells in Susac syndrome. TCRdb re-called the immunoSEQ multiplex PCR reads with MiXCR, one entry per CDR3 protein. The data show a few hundred thousand distinct CDR3 sequences, over 75% seen once. Specimen: CD8+ T cells from PBMCs. Source of these receptors: a human donor with multiple sclerosis. Each CDR3 is given with its conserved first and last residue. Fields, in order: CDR3 length, V gene, clone size, D gene, J gene, CDR3 DNA, CDR3 protein. A D gene is named only where the DNA matches it firmly. Clone size is given for some rows only: seen once, a few or many times, or a class if the clone is expanded.

17	TRBV7-8	.	.	TRBJ2-7	TGTGCCAGCAGCCTCCCCCTTTACAGCGGGCGCACCTACGAGCAGTACTTC	CASSLPLYSGRTYEQYF
12	TRBV7-2	.	.	TRBJ1-4	TGTGCCAGCAGCTTAACGGCTGAAAAACTGTTTTTT	CASSLTAEKLFF
17	TRBV9	.	TRBD1	TRBJ2-1	TGTGCCAGCAGGGGTTCGCTTCGGGACAGATCCTACAATGAGCAGTTCTTC	CASRGSLRDRSYNEQFF
11	TRBV7-2	.	.	TRBJ2-6	TGTGCCAGCAGCTTAGCCTACGTCCTGACTTTC	CASSLAYVLTF
15	TRBV27	.	.	TRBJ2-6	TGTGCCAGCAGTATTTTCTTCTCTGGGGCCAACGTCCTGACTTTC	CASSIFFSGANVLTF
12	TRBV10-3	.	.	TRBJ1-6	TGTGCCATCGGGAGGGAGATGTCACCCCTCCACTTT	CAIGREMSPLHF
14	TRBV4-1	.	.	TRBJ2-7	TGCGCCAGCAGCTGGCGGACAAAGGACTTCGGGCAGTACTTC	CASSWRTKDFGQYF
14	TRBV4-1	.	.	TRBJ1-2	TGCGCCAGCAGCCAAATAGTCGGATTATATGGCTACACCTTC	CASSQIVGLYGYTF
18	TRBV4-3	.	TRBD2	TRBJ2-7	TGCGCCAGCAGCCAAGAATCCCCCGAACTAGCGGGGTCCTACGAGCAGTACTTC	CASSQESPELAGSYEQYF
16	TRBV15	once	TRBD1	TRBJ2-1	TGTGCCACCAGCTACTCTTTGACAGGGGCTGAGGGTGAGCAGTTCTTC	CATSYSLTGAEGEQFF
15	TRBV7-9	once	.	TRBJ2-5	TGTGCCAGCAGCCCCTTCGGGAACCAGCAAGAGACCCAGTACTTC	CASSPFGNQQETQYF
13	TRBV7-2	.	TRBD1	TRBJ2-7	TGTGCCAGCAGCTGGACCGGGACAGGGAGGCAGTACTTC	CASSWTGTGRQYF
17	TRBV10-3	.	TRBD2	TRBJ2-3	TGTGCCATCAGTGGGGACCCTCTAGCGGGAAAAAGAAATACGCAGTATTTT	CAISGDPLAGKRNTQYF
16	TRBV12-3/TRBV12-4	once	.	TRBJ2-3	TGTGCCAGCATTCCCGGTCTACCCCGGGCCTCCGATACGCAGTATTTT	CASIPGLPRASDTQYF
12	TRBV6-1	.	TRBD2	TRBJ2-7	TGTGCCAGCCTCTCGGGGGGCTACGAGCAGTACTTC	CASLSGGYEQYF
15	TRBV4-1	.	TRBD2	TRBJ2-5	TGCGCCAGCAGCCTCGGACTAGCGGGAGAAGAGACCCAGTACTTC	CASSLGLAGEETQYF
16	TRBV28	.	.	TRBJ2-1	TGTGCCAGCAGTCCTTTCTCCTGGGAGTCCTACAATGAGCAGTTCTTC	CASSPFSWESYNEQFF
16	TRBV3-1	.	TRBD2	TRBJ2-5	TGTGCCAGCAGCCAAGAATCCCCTAGCGGGTTGGAGACCCAGTACTTC	CASSQESPSGLETQYF
13	TRBV29-1	.	.	TRBJ2-1	TGCAGCGTCGCAGAAATCCGAGTCCATGAGCAGTTCTTC	CSVAEIRVHEQFF
14	TRBV27	.	TRBD2	TRBJ2-7	TGTGCCAGCACCCTAGGTAGCGGGAGATACGAGCAGTACTTC	CASTLGSGRYEQYF
16	TRBV6-5	.	TRBD2	TRBJ2-7	TGTGCCAGCAGTTCCCTGACTAGCGGTATGTTGGTCGAGCAGTACTTC	CASSSLTSGMLVEQYF
14	TRBV5-1	.	TRBD1	TRBJ2-7	TGCGCCAGCACCTGGGCGACAGGGGCCTACGAGCAGTACTTC	CASTWATGAYEQYF
14	TRBV6-5	.	.	TRBJ2-7	TGTGCCAGCAGTTCGAGCCAGGGGCCCTACGAGCAGTACTTC	CASSSSQGPYEQYF
14	TRBV4-3	.	TRBD1	TRBJ2-6	TGCGCCAGCAGCCGACTCACAGGGGAAGGCGTCCTGACTTTC	CASSRLTGEGVLTF
15	TRBV11-1	once	TRBD1	TRBJ2-1	TGTGCCAGCAGCATTGGACAGGGGGCGCTTAATGAGCAGTTCTTC	CASSIGQGALNEQFF
15	TRBV12-3/TRBV12-4	.	.	TRBJ2-7	TGTGCCAGCAGTGAAACACTAGGAAGCTCCTACGAGCAGTACTTC	CASSETLGSSYEQYF
15	TRBV5-1	.	TRBD2	TRBJ2-1	TGCGCCAGCAGCTTGGAACTAGCGGATTACAATGAGCAGTTCTTC	CASSLELADYNEQFF
13	TRBV27	.	.	TRBJ1-4	TGTGCCAGCGGACCCTCTATGAATGAAAAACTGTTTTTT	CASGPSMNEKLFF
14	TRBV6-2/TRBV6-3	.	.	TRBJ2-7	TGTGCCAGCAGTTACCGGCTAGCCACCTACGAGCAGTACTTC	CASSYRLATYEQYF
16	TRBV7-8	.	TRBD2	TRBJ2-2	TGTGCCAGCAGCTCGACTAGCGGGAGGGTCCTGGGGGAGCTGTTTTTT	CASSSTSGRVLGELFF
16	TRBV7-9	.	TRBD1	TRBJ2-2	TGTGCCAGCAGCTTCCGGGACAGGCCTATGGGCGGGGAGCTGTTTTTT	CASSFRDRPMGGELFF